This TCR beta chain was retrieved from a study of shared clonotypes between healthy human individuals. CD45RO-negative, CCR7-positively selected cells formed the naive CD8 fraction, excluding terminally differentiated effector memory CD45RA+ cells. V was pared by 1 base and J by 2 bases, with 14 bases between. This CDR3 contains 16 residues. CDR1 MGHRA and CDR2 YSYEKL come from the germline V gene. Clones were sequenced by immunoSEQ multiplex PCR, and TCRdb holds only the in-frame ones, with some missing. The table includes about 1.9 million clones, approximately 92% detected once. The J gene is TRBJ2-5, the V gene TRBV4-1; perhaps TRBD1 as D (6 bases). Material: naive CD8+ T cells from PBMCs. The sequence derives from a man between 18 and 29 years old in good health. Some clones in this sample may be carry-over from other donors' samples. CDR3 in amino acids: CASSQGLRQVQETQYF. The CDR3 bases are TGCGCCAGCAGCCAAGGGCTAAGACAGGTTCAAGAGACCCAGTACTTC.